The clone carrying this T cell receptor (beta chain) is a singleton in its sample. What it recognizes is unknown. These data originate in a study of long-term antiretroviral therapy in people with HIV. Overall study results and limits: Clones that expanded before ART (that is, prior to treatment) dominated the repertoire at all time points.

Germline-derived CDR1 and CDR2 are SGHRS and YFSETQ. The CDR3 loop spans 15 amino acids. Trimming cost V 0 bases and J 7 bases, with 13 bases left between them. An immunoSEQ assay, version v3.0, was performed at survey level. Sequencing was performed with immunoSEQ multiplex PCR; in TCRdb, only in-frame clones are kept and a portion is missing. The data contain over 15,000 clones, around 76% of them singletons. The source material was unsorted PBMCs, sampled 0.5 years before starting antiretroviral therapy. V usage is TRBV5-1 and J usage is TRBJ1-4, with D possibly matching TRBD1 (6 bases). The clonotype was recovered from a woman between 45 and 60 years old with HIV. CDR3 sequence (DNA): TGCGCCAGCAGCTTGGACGGGGGGCAAGGTGAAAAACTGTTTTTT. It translates to CASSLDGGQGEKLFF.